Below are 3 T cell receptor beta chains sequenced from a single sample in a study of spatial heterogeneity in lung cancer (dated by TCRdb to the late 2010s). What the authors observed across the whole study: The tumor nonsynonymous mutation count correlated with the number of expanded intratumoral alpha and beta TCRs.

No antigen has been identified for these receptors. The library was made by 5' RACE. Sequencer: NextSeq 500. The public reads were run again by TCRdb, first through fastp at Q25 and then through MiXCR, and only productive beta chains were kept. Under each unique CDR3 protein, matching rows form one entry showing the most common genes and DNA. The sample profile shows around 26,000 distinct CDR3 sequences; around 9.2% of them were found once. The ten largest make up around 7% of the sample. In light of the paper, this sample's time point label describes: sample taken at primary tumor resection. The material was lung tumor tissue, obtained at surgery. These receptors all stem from a male donor with early-stage non-small cell lung cancer.

The rearrangement links TRBV24-1 to TRBJ2-7, with D tentatively TRBD1 (6 bases). Germline CDR1 is KGHDR and CDR2 is SFDVKD. The CDR3 loop spans 13 amino acids. V was cut by 7 bases and J by 5 bases, with 14 bases left in between. The CDR3 reads CATSPTGYDEQYF. The CDR3 DNA reads TGTGCCACCAGCCCTACAGGGTACGACGAGCAGTACTTC.

This clonotype was picked up a small number of times. One end of the junction is discordant with germline, which a read error may explain. The V and J genes are TRBV4-2 and TRBJ2-2; possibly TRBD1 for D (6 bases). Germline CDR1 is LGHNA and CDR2 is YNFKEQ. The CDR3 contains 17 residues. DNA for the CDR3: TGTACCAGCAGCCCGAGGGGACAACCCCAGGACACCGGGGAGCTGTTTTTT. Translated: CTSSPRGQPQDTGELFF.

This clonotype was detected ten times or more. This may stem from a read error, because a much larger clone lies one nucleotide away. V gene TRBV28 combines with J gene TRBJ1-5; a possible D gene is TRBD1 (6 bases). This CDR3 is built from 14 residues. Germline lookup yields CDR1 MDHEN and CDR2 SYDVKM. CDR3 DNA sequence: TGTGCCAGCAGCCTAGGGGGATGGAATCAGCCCCAGCAATTT. Encoded protein: CASSLGGWNQPQQF.